The 13 T cell receptor beta chains listed next were all sequenced from one sample in a study of cytomegalovirus exposure and HLA in healthy donors. The PCR employed 60 Vbeta primers together with 13 Jbeta primers. The protocol was immunoSEQ multiplex PCR, while the TCRdb copy is restricted to in-frame clones and leaves out a portion. The sample totals approximately 210,000 clones. What was sequenced was PBMCs. These receptors were collected from a woman under 40 in good health and CMV-seropositive.

The rearrangement uses TRBV27 and TRBJ2-7; TRBD2 agrees at 7 bases. CDR1 and CDR2 (germline): MNHEY, SMNVEV (reference sequence). The CDR3 has 18 amino acids. Germline trimming cut 5 bases from V and 2 bases from J; bases unmatched to any gene: 18. The CDR3 protein is CASSPPSASGSTTYEQYF. CDR3 nucleotide sequence: TGTGCCAGCAGTCCCCCGTCGGCTAGCGGAAGTACAACCTACGAGCAGTACTTC.

The J gene is TRBJ2-5, the V gene TRBV6-1; 7 bases agree with TRBD1. Trimming cost V 8 bases and J 2 bases; bases outside gene matches: 5. The CDR3 sequence is 13 residues long. Germline V gene lookup returns CDR1 MNHNS and CDR2 SASEGT. The CDR3 sequence is CASGYRGQETQYF. CDR3 nucleotide sequence: TGTGCCAGCGGGTACAGGGGACAAGAGACCCAGTACTTC.

As for this clone: Other DNA sequences of this sample code for an identical CDR3. The J gene is TRBJ2-1, the V gene TRBV7-2, with 10 bases fitting TRBD2. Germline assignment: CDR1 SGHTA and CDR2 FQGNSA. The CDR3 extends over 15 amino acids. V was clipped by 2 bases and J by 4 bases; unmatched bases: 2. CDR3 residues: CASSLTSGTYNEQFF. CDR3 nucleotides: TGTGCCAGCAGCTTAACTAGCGGGACGTACAATGAGCAGTTCTTC.

The chain has TRBV9 and TRBJ2-5; D perhaps matches TRBD2 (6 bases). V lost 4 bases and J 5 bases, leaving 15 bases between the germline ends. In germline, CDR1 is SGDLS, CDR2 YYNGEE. CDR3 length: 14 amino acids. In DNA form, the CDR3 reads TGTGCCAGCAGCACTTGGGACGCGGGGGAGACCCAGTACTTC. Translated, it gives CASSTWDAGETQYF. Variable domain in full (rest from reference TRBV9 and TRBJ2-5): DSGVTQTPKHLITATGQRVTLRCSPRSGDLSVYWYQQSLDQGLQFLIQYYNGEERAKGNILERFSAQQFPDLHSELNLSSLELGDSALYFCASSTWDAGETQYFGPGTRLLVL.

The genes are TRBV6-5 and TRBJ1-1; tentatively, D is TRBD1 (6 bases). The CDR3 is made up of 15 amino acids. Germline V lookup: CDR1 MNHEY, CDR2 SVGAGI. The V gene lost 0 bases and the J gene lost 9 bases, with 17 bases spanning the gap. As DNA, the CDR3 is TGTGCCAGCAGTTACTCAGGGGGACACGTTAAACAAGCTTTCTTT. It specifies CASSYSGGHVKQAFF.

The rearrangement joins TRBV9 to TRBJ1-2, with D tentatively TRBD1 (5 bases). With 5 bases removed from V and 4 bases from J, the gap between germline ends came to 12 bases. The germline V gene encodes CDR1 SGDLS and CDR2 YYNGEE. The CDR3 consists of 13 residues. The CDR3 sequence is CASRGSGVYGYTF. In DNA, the CDR3 is TGTGCCAGCAGGGGGTCGGGGGTCTATGGCTACACCTTC.

The chain recombines TRBV29-1 with TRBJ2-7; TRBD2 might be the D (5 bases). The CDR3 is 18 amino acids. Germline V lookup: CDR1 SQVTM, CDR2 ANQGSEA. The V end was cut by 1 base, the J end by 2 bases, with 24 bases between. CDR3 amino acids: CSVEANPRGRYSPYEQYF. The CDR3 DNA is TGCAGCGTTGAAGCGAACCCCAGAGGGAGATATTCTCCCTACGAGCAGTACTTC.

This sequence joins TRBV7-2 and TRBJ1-4, with TRBD1 identical over 10 bases. The CDR3 runs to 15 residues. CDR1 is SGHTA and CDR2 is FQGNSA in the germline V gene. V was pared by 5 bases and J by 7 bases, with 7 bases of the junction left unmatched. CDR3 nucleotide sequence: TGTGCCAGCAGCCCTCGACAGGGGGCGCTTGAAAAACTGTTTTTT. Translating gives CASSPRQGALEKLFF.

The CDR3 coding sequence is TGTGCCAGCAGCCCCCTTGGACAGTCGATAACCGGGGAGCTGTTTTTT. Residues: CASSPLGQSITGELFF. The rearrangement joins TRBV7-9 to TRBJ2-2, with TRBD1 as a possible D gene (6 bases). V dropped 5 bases and J dropped 5 bases, with 18 bases sitting between them. CDR1 and CDR2 (germline): SEHNR, FQNEAQ (reference sequence). The CDR3 has 16 amino acids.

This chain links TRBV9 with TRBJ2-3, with D uncertain. The CDR3 runs 13 residues. In germline, CDR1 is SGDLS, CDR2 YYNGEE. The V end lost 3 bases, the J end lost 2 bases, and 7 bases lay between the germline ends. The CDR3 here is CASSASPTDTQYF. The CDR3 coding sequence is TGTGCCAGCAGCGCCTCCCCCACAGATACGCAGTATTTT.

The J gene is TRBJ2-7, the V gene TRBV10-3, with D tentatively TRBD1 (7 bases). From germline, CDR1 is ENHRY and CDR2 SYGVKD. CDR3 length: 15 amino acids. The V end lost 10 bases, the J end lost 5 bases, and 24 bases lay between the germline ends. CDR3 in DNA: TGTGCCACCAGATTGAGGGGGGACAGAGGAGACGAGCAGTACTTC. It encodes CATRLRGDRGDEQYF.

This sequence joins TRBV5-1 and TRBJ2-2; TRBD2 might be the D (5 bases). CDR1 is SGHRS, CDR2 YFSETQ, per germline. Trimming cost V 6 bases and J 4 bases, with 16 bases left between them. The CDR3 contains 15 residues. The CDR3: CASTVRGSSTGELFF. The CDR3 DNA follows: TGCGCCAGCACAGTTCGAGGGTCGAGCACCGGGGAGCTGTTTTTT.

This chain connects TRBV15 to TRBJ2-5; the D gene is possibly TRBD1 (8 bases). Gene TRBJ2-7 matches the end of the DNA better, so the J call may be wrong. The CDR3 spans 18 residues. Germline values: CDR1 LNHNV, CDR2 YYDKDF (reference sequence). The CDR3 DNA follows: TGTGCCACCAGCAGAGATAATACAGGGGGGGTGCGGGGGCACGAGCAGTACTTC. It specifies CATSRDNTGGVRGHEQYF.